This TCR beta chain was documented in a study of T cells in Graves' hyperthyroidism and ophthalmopathy. Regarding the study as a whole: Ophthalmopathy was told apart from stable hyperthyroidism by a 13 V-J model.

In the case of this clonotype: Its antigen is not known.

Authors of the study amplified TCR beta CDR3 regions from RNA transcripts. The TCR CDR3 first-round RT-PCR relied on the HTBI primer set. Each CDR3 protein is one row after TCRdb ran MiXCR on the multiplex PCR reads. The repertoire holds 470,000 or so distinct CDR3 sequences, with 20% to 25% as singletons. The CDR3 sequence is 12 residues long. V lost 10 bases, J lost 10 bases, and 7 bases stayed unmatched. Germline loops: CDR1 MDHEN, CDR2 SYDVKM. The authors deemed Graves' hyperthyroidism stable absent ophthalmopathy progression within 18 months. Exclusion followed for patients with uncontrolled infection, other autoimmune disease, pregnancy or lactation.

The sequenced sample was blood. This clonotype originated in a man younger than 35 with Graves' hyperthyroidism. The chain combines TRBV28 with TRBJ1-6; 7 positions match TRBD1. The DNA of the CDR3 is TGTGCCAACAAACAGGGGAAATCACCCCTCCACTTT. This gives the protein CANKQGKSPLHF.